The present T cell receptor beta chain was sequenced within a study of CD8 T cells in ankylosing spondylitis. 5'-RACE, quantitative and with molecular barcodes, yielded the TCR beta libraries. TCRdb re-analysed the 5' RACE reads in MiXCR, keeping a single row per CDR3 protein. Found here are approximately 440,000 distinct CDR3 sequences, 15% to 20% of them singletons; the top ten hold under 1.2%. Study outcomes and limitations: There was a TCR beta motif, made of several highly homologous variants, that appeared characteristic of ankylosing spondylitis blood. Previous work reported some of these motif variants in the synovial fluid and blood of reactive arthritis.

The CDR3 has 14 residues. CDR1 MNHEY and CDR2 SVGAGI come from the germline V gene. The V gene end was trimmed by 2 bases and the J gene end by 4 bases; junction bases not matched to a gene: 2. Regarding this clonotype: The antigen remains undetermined.

The sequence was collected from a male donor with ankylosing spondylitis. The sample consisted of blood, either unsorted or a sorted T cell fraction (not recorded which). V gene TRBV6-5 combines with J gene TRBJ1-2; 9 positions agree with TRBD1. This CDR3 reads CASSYVTGGYGYTF. The CDR3 bases are TGTGCCAGCAGTTACGTGACAGGGGGCTATGGCTACACCTTC.